This T cell receptor (beta chain) emerged from a study of cytomegalovirus exposure and HLA in healthy donors. As for the study in general: The early release's HLA-typed donors yielded 80 million to 95 million unique TCRs. Findings and limits, study-wide: A later analysis reportedly found that, within productive TCRs, an Asian-associated ancestry cluster had fewer N-insertions than the mean observed across the approximately 600 donors.

On this clone itself: Its antigen is unknown.

Although they were nominally healthy when sampled, donors likely had unrecorded immune exposures. The study ran its PCR with 60 Vbeta and 13 Jbeta primers. Some clones are missing from TCRdb's copy, which holds only in-frame ones; the method was immunoSEQ multiplex PCR. This sample has more than 90,000 clones, with roughly 73% found just once. The sequencing sample was made of PBMCs. The source is a woman aged 25-40 years in good health and CMV-seronegative.

CDR3 sequence (DNA): TGTGCCAGCAGTTACTCGATAGGCGCAGGGGGGAATGGCTACACCTTC. Translated, it gives CASSYSIGAGGNGYTF. V is TRBV6-5 and J is TRBJ1-2; 7 nucleotides agree with TRBD1. V dropped 0 bases and J dropped 6; count of bases not matched to a gene: 10. Germline V gene sequence: CDR1 MNHEY, CDR2 SVGAGI. The CDR3 sequence is 16 residues long.